The entry below gives a single T cell receptor beta chain sequence along with its context. A far more abundant clone sits one base away, making this likely a read error. The data belong to a study of low-dose radiotherapy and immunotherapy resistance in tumors. Turning to the study itself: On an every-two-weeks schedule, patients received intravenous nivolumab 240 mg, along with ipilimumab 1 mg/kg every six weeks.

Time point: after trial treatment. Treatment: LDRT plus nivolumab, ipilimumab, low-dose cyclophosphamide and aspirin (RACIN trial). TRAV and TRBV primers primed cDNA for both TCRalpha and TCRbeta. For amplifying TCRs, the PCR ran for approximately 21 cycles with Phusion, which was used together with a constant-region primer and the adapter on the V primers. Each CDR3 protein is one row after TCRdb ran MiXCR on the reads. The table includes 30,000 or so distinct CDR3 sequences, around 47% detected once. The CDR3 length is 12 residues. Germline assignment: CDR1 SGHKS and CDR2 YYEKEE (reference sequence).

The chain couples TRBV5-5 to TRBJ2-7; the D is unclear. The DNA end favors TRBJ2-1, so the J call may be wrong. The starting material was PBMCs, obtained after low-dose radiotherapy plus immunotherapy. The TCR comes from a male donor with gallbladder cancer. CDR3 nucleotides: TGTGCCAGCATCTTGTCCCACAATGAGCAGTTCTTC. Its protein is CASILSHNEQFF.